This T cell receptor beta chain was documented in a study of OX40 agonist ivuxolimab in advanced cancers. Study-level information: Across the patients, intravenous ivuxolimab was delivered every 2 weeks at 0.01 to 10 mg/kg. Averaging 60 years in age, with a range of roughly 23 to 80, the cohort was around 83% male.

Measured with immunoSEQ multiplex PCR; TCRdb has only the in-frame clones, and not every one. There are about 60,000 clones in the sample; about nine tenths occur only once, and roughly 1.9% lies in the top ten. Points from the study as a whole: With doses of 0.1-3.0 mg/kg, partial responders showed among the lowest clonal expansion. Expanded clones belonging to CD8+ T cells outnumbered, on average, those of CD4+.

V was pared by 4 bases and J by 5 bases, with 15 bases between. The CDR3 consists of 15 residues. The germline gives CDR1 MNHNS, CDR2 SASEGT. A remark on this clone: The antigen is undetermined.

The chain recombines TRBV6-1 with TRBJ2-1, with D perhaps TRBD1 or TRBD2 (6 bases each). Source: CD4+ or CD8+ T cells sorted from blood, taken in a trial of the OX40 agonist ivuxolimab. This receptor was obtained from an adult with an advanced solid tumor such as melanoma, head and neck, liver or kidney cancer. CDR3 sequence: CASSVGGPPNNEQFF. The CDR3 nucleotides are TGTGCCAGCAGTGTAGGGGGGCCTCCCAACAATGAGCAGTTCTTC.